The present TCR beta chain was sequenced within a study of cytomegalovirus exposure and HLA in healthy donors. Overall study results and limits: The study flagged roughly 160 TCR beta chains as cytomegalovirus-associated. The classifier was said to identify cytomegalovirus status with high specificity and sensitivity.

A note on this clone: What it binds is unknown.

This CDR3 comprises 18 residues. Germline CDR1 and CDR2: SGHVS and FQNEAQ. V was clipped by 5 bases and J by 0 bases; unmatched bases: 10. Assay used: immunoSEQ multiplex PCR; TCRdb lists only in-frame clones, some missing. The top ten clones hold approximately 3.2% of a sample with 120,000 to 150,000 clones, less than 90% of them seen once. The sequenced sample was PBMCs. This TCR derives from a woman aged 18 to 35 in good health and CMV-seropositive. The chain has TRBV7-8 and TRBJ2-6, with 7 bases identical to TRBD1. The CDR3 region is CASSRTSTGASGANVLTF. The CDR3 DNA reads TGTGCCAGCAGCCGCACCTCTACAGGGGCCTCTGGGGCCAACGTCCTGACTTTC.